The 18 T cell receptor beta chains listed next were all sequenced from one sample in a study of blood T cell repertoires in COVID-19. Sequenced by immunoSEQ multiplex PCR; TCRdb stores in-frame clones only, minus some. The repertoire includes 150,000 to 200,000 clones, about 80% of them detected once, and 9.5% to 13% sits in the top ten. Sequencing was carried out using peripheral blood. The receptors here all came from a man between 65 and 80 years old with active or convalescent COVID-19.

V gene TRBV7-9 combines with J gene TRBJ2-3; TRBD1 might be the D (6 bases). Per germline, CDR1 SEHNR and CDR2 FQNEAQ (reference sequence). CDR3 length: 14 amino acids. Trimming took 1 base from V and 4 from J, leaving 9 bases between them. This chain's CDR3 is CASSLVDSSDTQYF. The CDR3 nucleotides read TGTGCCAGCAGCTTAGTGGACAGTTCAGATACGCAGTATTTT.

The V gene is TRBV29-1, the J gene TRBJ2-3, with D unresolved. Deletions cut 1 base from V and 0 bases from J, with 5 bases between. Germline V CDR1 and CDR2: SQVTM, ANQGSEA. The length of the CDR3 is 13 residues. DNA for the CDR3: TGCAGCGTTGAAGTTCGGAGCACAGATACGCAGTATTTT. Its translation is CSVEVRSTDTQYF.

The CDR3 reads CASSSDSVSGNTIYF. The CDR3 nucleotides are TGCGCCAGCAGCTCCGACAGCGTCTCTGGAAACACCATATATTTT. The chain recombines TRBV5-1 with TRBJ1-3; D is possibly TRBD1 (5 bases). The CDR3 consists of 15 residues. Germline values: CDR1 SGHRS, CDR2 YFSETQ. V lost 3 bases and J 0 bases, leaving 10 bases between the germline ends.

The CDR3, as DNA: TGTGCCAGCAGCCCGCGGGGGACCGGGGAGCTGTTTTTT. Translating gives CASSPRGTGELFF. The gene calls are TRBV3-1 (or the pseudogene TRBV3-2) and TRBJ2-2; 7 bases agree with TRBD2. J was trimmed by 5 bases and V by 4 bases; bases with no gene match: 1. Looked up from germline, CDR1 is LGHDT and CDR2 is YNNKEL (reference sequence). The CDR3 totals 13 residues.

The rearrangement uses TRBV10-3 and TRBJ2-1; D possibly corresponds to TRBD1 (6 bases). Germline V gives CDR1 ENHRY, CDR2 SYGVKD. V was clipped by 6 bases and J by 5 bases, with 11 bases between them. CDR3 length equals 13 residues. This CDR3 reads CAIRTGTHNEQFF. The CDR3 nucleotides are TGTGCCATCAGGACAGGCACCCACAATGAGCAGTTCTTC.

This rearrangement joins TRBV3-1 (or the pseudogene TRBV3-2) to TRBJ1-2, with TRBD1 as a possible D gene (5 bases). Trimming removed 4 bases at V and 4 bases at J, with 13 bases between. This CDR3 contains 14 residues. Germline lookup yields CDR1 LGHDT and CDR2 YNNKEL (reference sequence). DNA of the CDR3: TGTGCCAGCAGCCGATTACAGGATAGCTATGGCTACACCTTC. Amino acids: CASSRLQDSYGYTF.

This clone showed up just once. The gene calls are TRBV19 and TRBJ2-5; 7 bases match TRBD1. The CDR3 runs 15 residues. V lost 3 bases and J lost 5; bases outside the gene matches: 9. The germline CDR1 and CDR2 sequences are LNHDA and SQIVND (reference sequence). This CDR3 is CASSIATTGSETQYF. The CDR3 coding sequence is TGTGCCAGTAGTATCGCAACGACAGGGAGCGAGACCCAGTACTTC.

The rearrangement joins TRBV11-3 to TRBJ1-2; the D is unclear. The CDR3 sequence is 12 residues long. CDR1 is SGHNT and CDR2 is YENEEA in the germline V gene. The V end was cut by 5 bases, the J end by 4 bases, with 8 bases between. CDR3 nucleotide sequence: TGTGCCAGCAGCCGTGGCTCCTATGGCTACACCTTC. Its translation is CASSRGSYGYTF.

Here the CDR3 reads CACGRDTNTGELFF. The CDR3 coding sequence is TGTGCCTGTGGCCGGGACACCAACACCGGGGAGCTGTTTTTT. The gene calls are TRBV30 and TRBJ2-2; tentative D call: TRBD1 (6 bases). Trimming cost V 6 bases and J 2 bases, with 13 bases left between them. The CDR3 runs 14 residues. Per the germline V gene, CDR1 is GTSNPN and CDR2 is SVGIG (reference sequence).

The chain carries TRBV24-1 and TRBJ1-2; no definite D call. Germline CDR1 KGHDR, CDR2 SFDVKD. CDR3 length equals 11 residues. The V end lost 5 bases, the J end lost 4 bases, and 4 bases lay between the germline ends. This CDR3 reads CATSAGYGYTF. The CDR3 nucleotides read TGTGCCACCAGTGCGGGCTATGGCTACACCTTC.

This sequence joins TRBV6-5 and TRBJ2-1; weak D call: TRBD2 (7 bases). Germline V CDR1 and CDR2: MNHEY, SVGAGI. CDR3 length: 15 amino acids. With 0 bases removed from V and 9 bases from J, the gap between germline ends came to 15 bases. CDR3 coding DNA: TGTGCCAGCAGTTACTCGAGGGCGGGGGCGGTTGAGCAGTTCTTC. Protein sequence: CASSYSRAGAVEQFF.

The chain carries TRBV3-1 (or the pseudogene TRBV3-2) and TRBJ2-1; a weak D match, TRBD2 (5 bases). Germline CDR1 reads LGHDT; CDR2 reads YNNKEL (reference sequence). Trimming cost V 4 bases and J 9 bases, with 10 bases left between them. The CDR3 is 12 amino acids. CDR3 coding DNA: TGTGCCAGCAGCCCCTTAGAGGGTGAGCAGTTCTTC. Amino acids: CASSPLEGEQFF.

This clone appeared a few times. The chain couples TRBV30 to TRBJ2-7; D may be TRBD2 (5 bases). Trimming took 2 bases from V and 6 from J, leaving 20 bases between them. This CDR3 region has 15 residues. Germline CDR1 reads GTSNPN; CDR2 reads SVGIG (reference sequence). The CDR3 sequence is CAWSRGWPSFVEQYF. The DNA of the CDR3 is TGTGCCTGGAGTCGGGGTTGGCCTAGTTTCGTCGAGCAGTACTTC.

The gene calls are TRBV6-2 or TRBV6-3 and TRBJ2-3; 10 nucleotides align to TRBD1. Germline-derived CDR1 and CDR2 are MNHEY and SVGEGT. The CDR3 runs to 16 residues. V trimming: 0 bases; J trimming: 7 bases; junction bases outside the gene matches: 7. Here the CDR3 reads CASSYSAGTGVHTQYF. The CDR3 region has the DNA TGTGCCAGCAGTTACTCCGCCGGGACAGGGGTTCATACGCAGTATTTT.

The chain combines TRBV6-5 with TRBJ1-1; possibly TRBD1 for D (6 bases). The V gene lost 8 bases and the J gene lost 1 base, with 11 bases spanning the gap. The CDR3 has 13 amino acids. Germline values: CDR1 MNHEY, CDR2 SVGAGI. CDR3 loop: CASLAGENTEAFF. CDR3 in DNA: TGTGCCAGCCTGGCAGGGGAGAACACTGAAGCTTTCTTT.

The table lists this clone with a few counts. This chain uses TRBV7-9 with TRBJ1-6; a weak D match, TRBD1 (6 bases). CDR1 and CDR2 (germline): SEHNR, FQNEAQ (reference sequence). The V end was cut by 5 bases, the J end by 7 bases, with 15 bases between. The CDR3 length is 15 residues. Here the CDR3 DNA reads TGTGCCAGCAGCCCTGGACAGTCATTAAATTCACCCCTCCACTTT. Protein: CASSPGQSLNSPLHF. Together with reference TRBV7-9 and TRBJ1-6, the CDR3 gives the full variable domain: DTGVSQNPRHKITKRGQNVTFRCDPISEHNRLYWYRQTLGQGPEFLTYFQNEAQLEKSRLLSDRFSAERPKGSFSTLEIQRTEQGDSAMYLCASSPGQSLNSPLHFGNGTRLTVT.

The chain carries TRBV6-1 and TRBJ2-5; TRBD1 matches at 7 bases. There are 16 residues in the CDR3. V dropped 4 bases and J dropped 5; count of bases not matched to a gene: 13. Germline values: CDR1 MNHNS, CDR2 SASEGT. CDR3 nucleotides: TGTGCCAGCAGTGCAGGGGACAGCCCGCGAGGGGAGACCCAGTACTTC. This codes for CASSAGDSPRGETQYF.

The chain uses TRBV25-1 and TRBJ2-2; D unclear. V was shortened by 5 bases and J by 1 base, with 17 bases between the two germline ends. The CDR3 is 17 residues long. Germline loops: CDR1 MGHDK, CDR2 SYGVNS. The CDR3 protein is CASSRSYWAGNTGELFF. The CDR3 nucleotides read TGTGCCAGCAGTCGATCTTACTGGGCAGGGAACACCGGGGAGCTGTTTTTT.